This is a list of T cell receptor beta chains from one sample in a study of cytomegalovirus exposure and HLA in healthy donors. TCRdb's copy holds only in-frame clones and misses some; the assay was immunoSEQ multiplex PCR. This table has around 94,000 clones, 84% appearing once. The sequencing input was PBMCs. The origin of the receptors is a man aged 18-30 years in good health and CMV-seronegative. The CDR3 runs from the conserved cysteine through the conserved F or W. A D gene is named only where the DNA matches it firmly. Clone size appears in some rows only: once, few, many, or a class for an expanded clone.

-	TRBV29-1	TRBD2	TRBJ2-2	TGCAGCGGGCCTGGACTAGCGGGAGACACCGGGGAGCTGTTTTTT	CSGPGLAGDTGELFF
-	TRBV9	-	TRBJ1-4	TGTGCCAGCAGCGTAGTGGGCAGGCCTAATGAAAAACTGTTTTTT	CASSVVGRPNEKLFF
few	TRBV5-6	-	TRBJ1-1	TGTGCCAGCAGCGCGGGACGGATAGCCTTGAACACTGAAGCTTTCTTT	CASSAGRIALNTEAFF
few	TRBV18	-	TRBJ1-5	TGTGCCAGCTCACCAGACAGTCTAAAAGATAGCAATCAGCCCCAGCATTTT	CASSPDSLKDSNQPQHF
-	TRBV27	-	TRBJ2-3	TGTGCCAGCAGTTTTTACGGACACAGCACAGATACGCAGTATTTT	CASSFYGHSTDTQYF
-	TRBV29-1	-	TRBJ2-7	TGCAGCGTTGCTCCCGGGGTAGGGAATCAGAGGGCCTACGAGCAGTACTTC	CSVAPGVGNQRAYEQYF
-	TRBV5-4	TRBD1	TRBJ2-7	TGTGCCAGCAGCTCACCGGGACAGGGCTACGAGCAGTACTTC	CASSSPGQGYEQYF
-	TRBV29-1	-	TRBJ1-1	TGCAGCGTTCGGGGGGGGAGGACTGAAGCTTTCTTT	CSVRGGRTEAFF
-	TRBV7-9	-	TRBJ1-6	TGTGCCAGCAGCTCGCCAGGTTCACCCCTCCACTTT	CASSSPGSPLHF
once	TRBV6-1	TRBD2	TRBJ2-2	TGTGCCAGCCTACTAGCGGAGCACACCGGGGAGCTGTTTTTT	CASLLAEHTGELFF
-	TRBV10-2	-	TRBJ1-5	TGCGCCAGCAGTGAGCCGAATCAGCCCCAGCATTTT	CASSEPNQPQHF
-	TRBV9	TRBD2	TRBJ2-5	TGTGCCAGCAGCGTAGGGGCTAGCGGGTTCCAAGAGACCCAGTACTTC	CASSVGASGFQETQYF
-	TRBV9	-	TRBJ1-2	TGTGCCAGCAGCGGGTTCGAGAATGGCTACACCTTC	CASSGFENGYTF
-	TRBV30	-	TRBJ2-1	TGTGCCTGGAATAGGGGGAGCTCCTACAATGAGCAGTTCTTC	CAWNRGSSYNEQFF
-	TRBV2	-	TRBJ1-5	TGTGCCAGCGTGCGGGGTTCTGAGAGCAATCAGCCCCAGCATTTT	CASVRGSESNQPQHF
-	TRBV5-5	TRBD2	TRBJ2-7	TGTGCCAGCAGCAACCAACTAGCGGCCTCCTACGAGCAGTACTTC	CASSNQLAASYEQYF
-	TRBV6-6	TRBD2	TRBJ2-7	TGTGCCAGCAGAGATCCTGGGAGAGGGAGGGGTAACGAGCAGTACTTC	CASRDPGRGRGNEQYF